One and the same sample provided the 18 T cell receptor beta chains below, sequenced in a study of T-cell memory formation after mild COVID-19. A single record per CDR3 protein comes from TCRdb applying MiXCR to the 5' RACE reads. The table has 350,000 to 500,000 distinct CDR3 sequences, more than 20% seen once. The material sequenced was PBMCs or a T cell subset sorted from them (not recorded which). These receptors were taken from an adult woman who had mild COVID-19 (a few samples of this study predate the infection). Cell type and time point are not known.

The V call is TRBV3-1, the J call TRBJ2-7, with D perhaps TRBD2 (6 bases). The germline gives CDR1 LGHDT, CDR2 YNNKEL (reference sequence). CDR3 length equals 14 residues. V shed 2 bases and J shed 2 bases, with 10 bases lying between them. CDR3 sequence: CASSQSAGTYEQYF. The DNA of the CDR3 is TGTGCCAGCAGCCAATCGGCGGGAACCTACGAGCAGTACTTC.

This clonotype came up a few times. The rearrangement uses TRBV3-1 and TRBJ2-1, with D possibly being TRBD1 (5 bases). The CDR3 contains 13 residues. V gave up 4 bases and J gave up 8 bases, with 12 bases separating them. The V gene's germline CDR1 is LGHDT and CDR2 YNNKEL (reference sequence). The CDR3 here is CASSRAGWDEQFF. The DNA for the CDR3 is TGTGCCAGCAGCCGGGCAGGGTGGGATGAGCAGTTCTTC.

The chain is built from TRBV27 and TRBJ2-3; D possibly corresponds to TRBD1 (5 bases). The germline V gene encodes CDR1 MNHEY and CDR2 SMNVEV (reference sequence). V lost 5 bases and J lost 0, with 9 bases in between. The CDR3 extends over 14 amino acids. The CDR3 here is CASSTAGSTDTQYF. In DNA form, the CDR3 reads TGTGCCAGCAGTACTGCAGGGAGCACAGATACGCAGTATTTT.

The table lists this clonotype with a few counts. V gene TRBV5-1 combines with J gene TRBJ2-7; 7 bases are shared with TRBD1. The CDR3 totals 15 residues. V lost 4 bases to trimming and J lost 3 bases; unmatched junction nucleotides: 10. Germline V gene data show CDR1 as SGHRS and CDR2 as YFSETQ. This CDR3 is CASSKSRDRIYEQYF. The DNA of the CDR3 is TGCGCCAGCAGCAAGTCCCGGGACAGAATCTACGAGCAGTACTTC.

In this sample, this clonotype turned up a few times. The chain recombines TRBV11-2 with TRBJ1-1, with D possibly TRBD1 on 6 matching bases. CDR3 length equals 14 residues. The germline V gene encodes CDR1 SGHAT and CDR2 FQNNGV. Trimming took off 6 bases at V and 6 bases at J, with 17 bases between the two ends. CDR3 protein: CASRSGTPSSEAFF. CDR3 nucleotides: TGTGCCAGCAGGTCCGGGACACCGAGTTCTGAAGCTTTCTTT.

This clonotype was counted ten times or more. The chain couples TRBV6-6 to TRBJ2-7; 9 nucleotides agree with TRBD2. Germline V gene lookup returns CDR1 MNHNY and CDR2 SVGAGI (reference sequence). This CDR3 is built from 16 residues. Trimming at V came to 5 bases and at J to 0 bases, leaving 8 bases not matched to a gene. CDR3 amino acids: CASSEAGGDISYEQYF. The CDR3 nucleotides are TGTGCCAGCAGTGAAGCGGGGGGAGATATCTCCTACGAGCAGTACTTC.

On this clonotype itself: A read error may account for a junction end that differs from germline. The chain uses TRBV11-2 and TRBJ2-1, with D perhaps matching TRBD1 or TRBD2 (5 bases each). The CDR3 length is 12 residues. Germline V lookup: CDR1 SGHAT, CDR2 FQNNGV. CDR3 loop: CASSVDGTVMFF. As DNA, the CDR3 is TGTGCCAGCAGCGTAGATGGGACGGTGATGTTCTTC.

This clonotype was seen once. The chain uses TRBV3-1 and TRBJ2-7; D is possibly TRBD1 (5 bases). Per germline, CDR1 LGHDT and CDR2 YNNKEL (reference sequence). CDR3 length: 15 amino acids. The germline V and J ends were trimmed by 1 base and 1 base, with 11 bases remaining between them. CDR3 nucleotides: TGTGCCAGCAGCCAAGTTGGCAGGGCTTCCTACGAGCAGTACTTC. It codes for CASSQVGRASYEQYF.

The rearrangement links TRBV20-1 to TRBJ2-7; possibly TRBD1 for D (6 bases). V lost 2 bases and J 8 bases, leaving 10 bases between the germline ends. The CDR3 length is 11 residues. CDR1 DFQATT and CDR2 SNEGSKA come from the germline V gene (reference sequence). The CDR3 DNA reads TGCAGTGCTAGACGGCAGGGGCAGCAGTACTTC. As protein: CSARRQGQQYF.

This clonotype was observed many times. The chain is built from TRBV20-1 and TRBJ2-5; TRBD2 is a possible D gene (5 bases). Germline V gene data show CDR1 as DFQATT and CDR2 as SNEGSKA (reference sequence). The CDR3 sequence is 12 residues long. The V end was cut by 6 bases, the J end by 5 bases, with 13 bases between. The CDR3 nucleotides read TGCAGTGCACAGCAGGACTCGGAGACCCAGTACTTC. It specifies CSAQQDSETQYF.

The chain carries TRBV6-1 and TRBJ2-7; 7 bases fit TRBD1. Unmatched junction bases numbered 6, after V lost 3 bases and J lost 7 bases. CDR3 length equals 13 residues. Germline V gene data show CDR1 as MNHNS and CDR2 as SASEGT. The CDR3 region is CASSDLTGWEQYF. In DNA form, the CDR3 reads TGTGCCAGCAGTGATCTGACAGGGTGGGAGCAGTACTTC.

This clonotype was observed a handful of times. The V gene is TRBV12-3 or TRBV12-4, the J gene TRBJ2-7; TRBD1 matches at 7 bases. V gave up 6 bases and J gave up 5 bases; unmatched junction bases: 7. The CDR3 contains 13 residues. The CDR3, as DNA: TGTGCCAGCAGCCACAGGGGAGTCCACGAGCAGTACTTC. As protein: CASSHRGVHEQYF.

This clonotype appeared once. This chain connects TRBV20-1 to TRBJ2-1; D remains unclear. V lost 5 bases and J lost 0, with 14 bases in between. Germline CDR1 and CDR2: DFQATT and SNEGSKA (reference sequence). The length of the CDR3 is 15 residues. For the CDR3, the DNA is TGCAGTGCTGACTCTTTCGAAGGCTCCTACAATGAGCAGTTCTTC. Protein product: CSADSFEGSYNEQFF.

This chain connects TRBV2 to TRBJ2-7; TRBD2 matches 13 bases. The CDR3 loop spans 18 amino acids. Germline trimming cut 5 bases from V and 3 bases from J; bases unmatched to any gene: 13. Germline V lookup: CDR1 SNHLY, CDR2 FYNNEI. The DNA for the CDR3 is TGTGCCAGCAGTTCACCGCCCGGGACTAGCGGGACCTACTACGAGCAGTACTTC. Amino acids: CASSSPPGTSGTYYEQYF. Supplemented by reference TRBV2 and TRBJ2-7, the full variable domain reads EPEVTQTPSHQVTQMGQEVILRCVPISNHLYFYWYRQILGQKVEFLVSFYNNEISEKSEIFDDQFSVERPDGSNFTLKIRSTKLEDSAMYFCASSSPPGTSGTYYEQYFGPGTRLTVT.

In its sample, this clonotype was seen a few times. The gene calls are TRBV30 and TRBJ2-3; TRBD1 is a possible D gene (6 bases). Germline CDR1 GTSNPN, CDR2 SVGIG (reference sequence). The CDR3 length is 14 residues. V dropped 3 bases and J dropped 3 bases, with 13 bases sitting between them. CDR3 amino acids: CAWRSQGRTDTQYF. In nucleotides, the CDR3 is TGTGCCTGGAGAAGTCAGGGGAGAACAGATACGCAGTATTTT.

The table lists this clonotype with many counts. In DNA, the CDR3 is TGTGCCAGCAGCTTGGGTGTGACTACCAACGGGGAGCAGTTCTTC. Amino acids: CASSLGVTTNGEQFF. The rearrangement joins TRBV5-5 to TRBJ2-1; D is possibly TRBD2 (5 bases). This CDR3 contains 15 residues. Germline V gives CDR1 SGHKS, CDR2 YYEKEE (reference sequence). V lost 0 bases and J lost 10, with 17 bases in between.

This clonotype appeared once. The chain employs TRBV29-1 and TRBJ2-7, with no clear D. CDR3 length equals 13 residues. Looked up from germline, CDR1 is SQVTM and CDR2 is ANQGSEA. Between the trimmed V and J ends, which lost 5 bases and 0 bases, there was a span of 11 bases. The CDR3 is CSVIESPSYEQYF. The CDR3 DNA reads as TGCAGCGTTATAGAGAGCCCCTCCTACGAGCAGTACTTC.

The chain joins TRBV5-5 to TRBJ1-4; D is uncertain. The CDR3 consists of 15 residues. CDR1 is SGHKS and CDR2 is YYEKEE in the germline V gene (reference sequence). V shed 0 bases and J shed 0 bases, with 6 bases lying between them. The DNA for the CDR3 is TGTGCCAGCAGCTTGGCCACCCCAACTAATGAAAAACTGTTTTTT. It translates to CASSLATPTNEKLFF.